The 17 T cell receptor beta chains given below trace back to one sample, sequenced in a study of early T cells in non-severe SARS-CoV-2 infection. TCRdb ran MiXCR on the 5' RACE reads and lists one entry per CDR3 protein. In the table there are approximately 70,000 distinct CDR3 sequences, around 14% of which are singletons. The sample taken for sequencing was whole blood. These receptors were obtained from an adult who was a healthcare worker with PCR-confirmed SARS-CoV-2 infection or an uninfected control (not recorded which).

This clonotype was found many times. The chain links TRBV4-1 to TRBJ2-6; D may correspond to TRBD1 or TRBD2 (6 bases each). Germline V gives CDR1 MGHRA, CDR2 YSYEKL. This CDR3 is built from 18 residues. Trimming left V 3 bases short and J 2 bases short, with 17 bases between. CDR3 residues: CASSQGGTGAPGANVLTF. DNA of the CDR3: TGCGCCAGCAGCCAGGGCGGTACGGGGGCGCCTGGGGCCAACGTCCTGACTTTC.

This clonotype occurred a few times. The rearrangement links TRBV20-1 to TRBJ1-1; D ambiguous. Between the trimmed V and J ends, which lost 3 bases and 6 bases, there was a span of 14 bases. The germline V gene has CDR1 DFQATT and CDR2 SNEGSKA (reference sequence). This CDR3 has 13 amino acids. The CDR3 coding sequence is TGCAGTGCTAGTGGCAGGTTAAAGGCTGAAGCTTTCTTT. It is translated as CSASGRLKAEAFF.

DNA for the CDR3: TGTGCCAGCACCTGGTGGCAGGGGGGGACTAGCGGAACCACAGATACGCAGTATTTT. Translating it yields CASTWWQGGTSGTTDTQYF. The V call is TRBV7-9, the J call TRBJ2-3, with 11 bases that match TRBD2. The CDR3 length is 19 residues. The J segment lost 2 bases and the V segment lost 7 bases, leaving 17 bases of the junction unmatched. Looked up from germline, CDR1 is SEHNR and CDR2 is FQNEAQ (reference sequence).

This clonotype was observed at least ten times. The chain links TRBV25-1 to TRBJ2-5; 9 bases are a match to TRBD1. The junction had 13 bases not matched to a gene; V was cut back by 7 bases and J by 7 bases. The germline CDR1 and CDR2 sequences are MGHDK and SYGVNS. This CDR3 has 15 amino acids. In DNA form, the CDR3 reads TGTGCCAGCAACCCCCCCGGACAGGGGCCCGGGACCCAGTACTTC. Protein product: CASNPPGQGPGTQYF. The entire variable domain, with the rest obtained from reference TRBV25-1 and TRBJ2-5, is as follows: EADIYQTPRYLVIGTGKKITLECSQTMGHDKMYWYQQDPGMELHLIHYSYGVNSTEKGDLSSESTVSRIRTEHFPLTLESARPSHTSQYLCASNPPGQGPGTQYFGPGTRLLVL.

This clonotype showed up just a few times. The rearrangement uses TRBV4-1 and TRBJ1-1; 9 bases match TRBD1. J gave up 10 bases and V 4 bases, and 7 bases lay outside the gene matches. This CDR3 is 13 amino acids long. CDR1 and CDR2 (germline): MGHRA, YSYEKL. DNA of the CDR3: TGCGCCAGCAGCCCTGGACAGGGGATTGGAGCTTTCTTT. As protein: CASSPGQGIGAFF.

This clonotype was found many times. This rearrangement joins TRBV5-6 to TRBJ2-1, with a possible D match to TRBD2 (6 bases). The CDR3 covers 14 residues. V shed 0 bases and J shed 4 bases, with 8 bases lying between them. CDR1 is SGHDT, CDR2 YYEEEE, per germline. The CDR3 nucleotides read TGTGCCAGCAGCTTGGTGGGGGGATACAATGAGCAGTTCTTC. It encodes CASSLVGGYNEQFF.

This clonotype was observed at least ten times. The CDR3 bases are TGTGCCAGCAGCCAAGCCGCGGGAGGGCCTGGAGATACGCAGTATTTT. It codes for CASSQAAGGPGDTQYF. The chain joins TRBV3-1 to TRBJ2-3, with 9 bases identical to TRBD2. The V gene end was trimmed by 1 base and the J gene end by 5 bases; junction bases not matched to a gene: 7. CDR3 size: 16 residues. CDR1 and CDR2 from the germline V gene are LGHDT and YNNKEL (reference sequence).

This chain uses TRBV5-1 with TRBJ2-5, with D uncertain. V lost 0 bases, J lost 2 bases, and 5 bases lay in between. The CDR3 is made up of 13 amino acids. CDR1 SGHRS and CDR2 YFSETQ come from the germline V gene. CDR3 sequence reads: CASSLGDQETQYF. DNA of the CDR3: TGCGCCAGCAGCTTGGGTGATCAAGAGACCCAGTACTTC.

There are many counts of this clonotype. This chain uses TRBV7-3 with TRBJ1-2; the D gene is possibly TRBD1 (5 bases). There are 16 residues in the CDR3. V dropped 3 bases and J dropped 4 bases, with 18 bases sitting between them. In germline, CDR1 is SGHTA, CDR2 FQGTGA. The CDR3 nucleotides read TGTGCCAGCAGCTTCTTTGGGACCCGATCGTTCTATGGCTACACCTTC. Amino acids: CASSFFGTRSFYGYTF.

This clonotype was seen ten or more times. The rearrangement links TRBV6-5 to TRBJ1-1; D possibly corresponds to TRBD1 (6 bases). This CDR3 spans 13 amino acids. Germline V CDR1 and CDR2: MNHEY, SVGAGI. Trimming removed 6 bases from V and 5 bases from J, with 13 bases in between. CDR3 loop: CASRKQGGTEAFF. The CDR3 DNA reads TGTGCCAGCAGGAAACAGGGAGGAACTGAAGCTTTCTTT.

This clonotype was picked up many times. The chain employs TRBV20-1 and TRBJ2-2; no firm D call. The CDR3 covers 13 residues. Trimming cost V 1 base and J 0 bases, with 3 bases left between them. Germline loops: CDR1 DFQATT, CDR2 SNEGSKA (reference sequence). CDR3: CSARASNTGELFF. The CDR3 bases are TGCAGTGCTAGAGCCTCGAACACCGGGGAGCTGTTTTTT.

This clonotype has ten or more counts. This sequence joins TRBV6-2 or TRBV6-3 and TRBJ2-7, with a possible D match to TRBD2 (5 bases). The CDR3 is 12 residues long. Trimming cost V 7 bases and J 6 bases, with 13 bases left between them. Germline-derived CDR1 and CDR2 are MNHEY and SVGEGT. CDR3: CASTDRRSEQYF. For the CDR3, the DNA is TGTGCCAGCACCGACCGGAGGTCCGAGCAGTACTTC.

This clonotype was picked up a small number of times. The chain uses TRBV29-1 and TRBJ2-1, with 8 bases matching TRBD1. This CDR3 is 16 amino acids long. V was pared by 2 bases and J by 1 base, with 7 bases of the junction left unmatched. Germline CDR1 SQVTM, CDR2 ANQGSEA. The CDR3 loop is CSVESGTGSSYNEQFF. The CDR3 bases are TGCAGCGTTGAATCCGGGACAGGTAGTTCCTACAATGAGCAGTTCTTC.

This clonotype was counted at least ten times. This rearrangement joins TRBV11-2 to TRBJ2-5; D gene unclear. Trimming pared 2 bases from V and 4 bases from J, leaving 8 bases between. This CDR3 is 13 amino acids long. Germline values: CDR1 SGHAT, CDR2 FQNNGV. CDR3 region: CASSLSTAETQYF. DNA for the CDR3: TGTGCCAGCAGCTTATCAACAGCAGAGACCCAGTACTTC. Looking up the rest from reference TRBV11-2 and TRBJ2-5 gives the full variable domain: EAGVAQSPRYKIIEKRQSVAFWCNPISGHATLYWYQQILGQGPKLLIQFQNNGVVDDSQLPKDRFSAERLKGVDSTLKIQPAKLEDSAVYLCASSLSTAETQYFGPGTRLLVL.

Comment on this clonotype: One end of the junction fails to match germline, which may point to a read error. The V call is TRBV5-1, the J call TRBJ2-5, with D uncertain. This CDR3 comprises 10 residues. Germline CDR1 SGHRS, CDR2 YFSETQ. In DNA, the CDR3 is TGCGCCGGCAGTTTCGGACCTCAGTACTTC. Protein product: CAGSFGPQYF.

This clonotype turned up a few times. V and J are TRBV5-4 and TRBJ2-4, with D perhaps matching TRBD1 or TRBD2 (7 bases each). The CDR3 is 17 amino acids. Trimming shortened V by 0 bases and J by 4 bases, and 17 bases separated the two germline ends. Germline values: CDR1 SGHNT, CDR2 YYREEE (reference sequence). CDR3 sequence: CASSLGTGLADKNIQYF. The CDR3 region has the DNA TGTGCCAGCAGCTTGGGGACAGGTCTAGCGGATAAAAACATTCAGTACTTC. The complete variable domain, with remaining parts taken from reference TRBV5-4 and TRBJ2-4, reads ETGVTQSPTHLIKTRGQQVTLRCSSQSGHNTVSWYQQALGQGPQFIFQYYREEENGRGNFPPRFSGLQFPNYSSELNVNALELDDSALYLCASSLGTGLADKNIQYFGAGTRLSVL.

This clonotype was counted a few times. As DNA, the CDR3 is TGCAGTGCTATCCGGACAGCTCCAGAGCAGTACTTC. This gives the protein CSAIRTAPEQYF. The chain employs TRBV20-1 and TRBJ2-7, with D possibly TRBD1 on 6 matching bases. The CDR3 sequence is 12 residues long. V was shortened by 4 bases and J by 7 bases, with 14 bases between the two germline ends. Germline-derived CDR1 and CDR2 are DFQATT and SNEGSKA (reference sequence).